These T cell receptor beta chains were read from a single sample in a study of blood T cells in healthy people across ages. MiXCR, run by TCRdb on the 5' RACE reads, gives a single entry per CDR3 protein. The sample comprises around 900,000 distinct CDR3 sequences, 29% of which are singletons, and around 15% rests with the top ten. Sequencing used blood. The receptor set was obtained from a woman aged 80 or over in good health. Both conserved end residues are part of each CDR3. The D gene is left open where the match is weak. Some rows have no size entry. The others give once, few or many, or a class for an expanded clone.

d_call: .; v_call: TRBV5-1; clone_size: few; j_call: TRBJ1-1; cdr3_nt: TGCGCCAGCAGCGACGCCGGGGGGACTGAAGCTTTCTTT; cdr3_aa: CASSDAGGTEAFF
d_call: .; v_call: TRBV20-1; clone_size: few; j_call: TRBJ1-5; cdr3_nt: TGCAGTGCTAAAGGAGGGCAAGGGGACGGTGAGCCCCAGCATTTT; cdr3_aa: CSAKGGQGDGEPQHF
d_call: TRBD1; v_call: TRBV12-3/TRBV12-4; clone_size: few; j_call: TRBJ2-2; cdr3_nt: TGTGCCAGCAGTCCTACAGGGGGCGGTGGCACCGGGGAGCTGTTTTTT; cdr3_aa: CASSPTGGGGTGELFF
d_call: .; v_call: TRBV7-9; clone_size: .; j_call: TRBJ2-1; cdr3_nt: TGTGCCAGCAGCCGAGTGGGGGGCTCCTACAATGAGCAGTTCTTC; cdr3_aa: CASSRVGGSYNEQFF
d_call: .; v_call: TRBV19; clone_size: .; j_call: TRBJ2-1; cdr3_nt: TGTGCCAGTACTCCTGGCGGGGCGACCCGGGCTGAGCAGTTCTTC; cdr3_aa: CASTPGGATRAEQFF
d_call: .; v_call: TRBV24-1; clone_size: .; j_call: TRBJ1-2; cdr3_nt: TGTGCCACCAGTGATTCGATCGGGGATGGCTACACCTTC; cdr3_aa: CATSDSIGDGYTF
d_call: TRBD1; v_call: TRBV20-1; clone_size: many; j_call: TRBJ2-1; cdr3_nt: TGCAGTGCTAGAATCGACAGGGGTGAGCAGTTCTTC; cdr3_aa: CSARIDRGEQFF
d_call: TRBD2; v_call: TRBV7-2; clone_size: many; j_call: TRBJ2-3; cdr3_nt: TGTGCCAGCAGCTCCGAATTACGGGGGGGTTTCACAGATACGCAGTATTTT; cdr3_aa: CASSSELRGGFTDTQYF
d_call: .; v_call: TRBV20-1; clone_size: many; j_call: TRBJ1-5; cdr3_nt: TGCAGTGCCCAGGGAGATAGCAATCAGCCCCAGCATTTT; cdr3_aa: CSAQGDSNQPQHF
d_call: TRBD2; v_call: TRBV12-3/TRBV12-4; clone_size: .; j_call: TRBJ2-7; cdr3_nt: TGTGCCAGCAGTCTCCCCGGACTAGCTTACGAGCAGTACTTC; cdr3_aa: CASSLPGLAYEQYF
d_call: TRBD1; v_call: TRBV5-5; clone_size: few; j_call: TRBJ1-2; cdr3_nt: TGTGCCAGCAGCTGGGGACAGGGCCGTTCTAACTATGGCTACACCTTC; cdr3_aa: CASSWGQGRSNYGYTF
d_call: .; v_call: TRBV6-6; clone_size: .; j_call: TRBJ1-1; cdr3_nt: TGTGCCAGCTTAAGGTTGGGGGAAGCTTTCTTT; cdr3_aa: CASLRLGEAFF
d_call: TRBD1; v_call: TRBV7-2; clone_size: many; j_call: TRBJ1-1; cdr3_nt: TGTGCCAGCAACAGGGGTGCTGAAGCTTTCTTT; cdr3_aa: CASNRGAEAFF
d_call: TRBD2; v_call: TRBV3-1; clone_size: .; j_call: TRBJ2-5; cdr3_nt: TGTGCCAGCAGCCAAGTCCAAAGCGGGGGGGCTCGGCAAGAGACCCAGTACTTC; cdr3_aa: CASSQVQSGGARQETQYF
d_call: .; v_call: TRBV6-6; clone_size: .; j_call: TRBJ2-1; cdr3_nt: TGTGCCAGCAGTTACCCCCCCGGCAATGAGCAGTTCTTC; cdr3_aa: CASSYPPGNEQFF
d_call: TRBD1; v_call: TRBV7-9; clone_size: many; j_call: TRBJ2-3; cdr3_nt: TGTGCCAGCAGCTTAGTGTCCGGGACAGCCGATACGCAGTATTTT; cdr3_aa: CASSLVSGTADTQYF
d_call: .; v_call: TRBV15; clone_size: many; j_call: TRBJ2-5; cdr3_nt: TGTGCCACCAGCAGAGATATCGCCCGAGAGACCCAGTACTTC; cdr3_aa: CATSRDIARETQYF
d_call: TRBD1; v_call: TRBV6-2/TRBV6-3; clone_size: .; j_call: TRBJ2-5; cdr3_nt: TGTGCCAGCAGTGTAGGGACAGGGGGTCGGCAGTACTTC; cdr3_aa: CASSVGTGGRQYF
d_call: TRBD2; v_call: TRBV19; clone_size: .; j_call: TRBJ2-1; cdr3_nt: TGTGCCAGTAGCACCGCTAGCGGGGGGGCCTACAATGAGCAGTTCTTC; cdr3_aa: CASSTASGGAYNEQFF
d_call: TRBD1; v_call: TRBV7-9; clone_size: .; j_call: TRBJ2-6; cdr3_nt: TGTGCCAACAGCTACGTCCGTCAGGGGGCGGCCGGGGCCAACGTCCTGACTTTC; cdr3_aa: CANSYVRQGAAGANVLTF
d_call: .; v_call: TRBV5-1; clone_size: many; j_call: TRBJ2-3; cdr3_nt: TGCGCCAGCAGCTTGGATACGGGTACGCAGTATTTT; cdr3_aa: CASSLDTGTQYF
d_call: .; v_call: TRBV20-1; clone_size: .; j_call: TRBJ2-2; cdr3_nt: TGCAGTGCTAGAGATGGAGGGCAGAAGAACACCGGGGAGCTGTTTTTT; cdr3_aa: CSARDGGQKNTGELFF
d_call: TRBD1; v_call: TRBV20-1; clone_size: .; j_call: TRBJ1-2; cdr3_nt: TGCAGGGCTAGAGATGAGGTGGGGCGACAGGGAATTACCTATGGCTACACCTTC; cdr3_aa: CRARDEVGRQGITYGYTF
d_call: .; v_call: TRBV7-2; clone_size: many; j_call: TRBJ1-1; cdr3_nt: TGTGCCAGCAGCTCGGTCTACACTGAAGCTTTCTTT; cdr3_aa: CASSSVYTEAFF
d_call: TRBD1; v_call: TRBV7-2; clone_size: .; j_call: TRBJ2-4; cdr3_nt: TGTGCCAGCAGCATCCTCGGGGGACAGGGGGCAGGGGAGCAGTACTTC; cdr3_aa: CASSILGGQGAGEQYF
d_call: .; v_call: TRBV5-1; clone_size: .; j_call: TRBJ1-2; cdr3_nt: TGCGCCAGTACGCGAGGGCCGCCGGGCTGTGGCTACACCTTC; cdr3_aa: CASTRGPPGCGYTF
d_call: .; v_call: TRBV19; clone_size: .; j_call: TRBJ2-3; cdr3_nt: TGTGCCAGTAGTGGGCGACTAGAGACTAGCACAGATACGCAGTATTTT; cdr3_aa: CASSGRLETSTDTQYF
d_call: .; v_call: TRBV6-6; clone_size: .; j_call: TRBJ2-6; cdr3_nt: TGTGCCAGCAGCCCAAGTTATGAGGCCAACGTCCTGACTTTC; cdr3_aa: CASSPSYEANVLTF
d_call: .; v_call: TRBV2; clone_size: many; j_call: TRBJ2-1; cdr3_nt: TGTGCCAGCAGTGAACTGGGGGAGCAGTTCTTC; cdr3_aa: CASSELGEQFF
d_call: .; v_call: TRBV21-1; clone_size: few; j_call: TRBJ1-5; cdr3_nt: TGTGCCAGCAGCAAGGGACGGATCAATCAGCCCCAGCATTTT; cdr3_aa: CASSKGRINQPQHF
d_call: TRBD1; v_call: TRBV6-2/TRBV6-3; clone_size: few; j_call: TRBJ2-1; cdr3_nt: TGTGCCAGCAGTTTCAGTGACAGGGGTCCCTACAATGGGCAGTTCTTC; cdr3_aa: CASSFSDRGPYNGQFF
d_call: .; v_call: TRBV28; clone_size: many; j_call: TRBJ2-7; cdr3_nt: TGTGCCAGCAGGTTACAGGGTTACGAGCAGTACTTC; cdr3_aa: CASRLQGYEQYF
d_call: .; v_call: TRBV18; clone_size: many; j_call: TRBJ2-7; cdr3_nt: TGTGCCAGCTCACCCCTGGGGGGTTCAAGCTCCTACGAGCAGTACTTC; cdr3_aa: CASSPLGGSSSYEQYF
d_call: TRBD2; v_call: TRBV9; clone_size: .; j_call: TRBJ2-1; cdr3_nt: TGTGCCAGCGCGATGGGGGGGGGGAACAATGAGCAGTTCTTC; cdr3_aa: CASAMGGGNNEQFF
d_call: .; v_call: TRBV5-1; clone_size: few; j_call: TRBJ1-1; cdr3_nt: TGCGCCAGCAGCTTGGCCGCGAGAACTCGACGTAGGGATGGAGCTTTCTTT; cdr3_aa: CASSLAARTRRRDGAFF
d_call: TRBD2; v_call: TRBV27; clone_size: .; j_call: TRBJ2-2; cdr3_nt: TGTGCCAGCAGTCCCCAAGCGGGGGGGCCGGTCGGGGAGCTGTTTTTT; cdr3_aa: CASSPQAGGPVGELFF
d_call: TRBD1; v_call: TRBV9; clone_size: few; j_call: TRBJ2-2; cdr3_nt: TGTGCCAGCAGCGCCGGACAGGGCCCCCTTACTTTCACCGGGGAGCTGTTTTTT; cdr3_aa: CASSAGQGPLTFTGELFF
d_call: .; v_call: TRBV3-1; clone_size: .; j_call: TRBJ2-4; cdr3_nt: TGTGCCAGCGCCGGGGTCGATGAGCAGTACTTC; cdr3_aa: CASAGVDEQYF
d_call: .; v_call: TRBV3-1; clone_size: many; j_call: TRBJ2-3; cdr3_nt: TGTGCCAGCAGCCCCCAGCGAATGACAGATACGCAGTATTTT; cdr3_aa: CASSPQRMTDTQYF
d_call: .; v_call: TRBV6-1; clone_size: .; j_call: TRBJ1-5; cdr3_nt: TGTGCCAGCAGGACAGGCAACAATCAGCCCCAGCATTTT; cdr3_aa: CASRTGNNQPQHF
d_call: TRBD1; v_call: TRBV7-2; clone_size: many; j_call: TRBJ1-2; cdr3_nt: TGTGCCAGCAGCTTTAACCCAGGGGGCGCAAACTATGGCTACACCTTC; cdr3_aa: CASSFNPGGANYGYTF
d_call: TRBD1; v_call: TRBV5-1; clone_size: many; j_call: TRBJ2-5; cdr3_nt: TGCGCCAGCCGAGCACAGGGGGAGACCCAGTACTTC; cdr3_aa: CASRAQGETQYF
d_call: .; v_call: TRBV7-2; clone_size: .; j_call: TRBJ2-5; cdr3_nt: TGTGCCAGCAGCGCCCGACAGCGCCGGGGAGAGACCCAGTACTTC; cdr3_aa: CASSARQRRGETQYF
d_call: .; v_call: TRBV5-5; clone_size: .; j_call: TRBJ1-5; cdr3_nt: TGTGCCAGCAGCTTCGGGCGGCCCTTTCCCTTAATCGAAGGGCATTTT; cdr3_aa: CASSFGRPFPLIEGHF
d_call: .; v_call: TRBV7-9; clone_size: .; j_call: TRBJ1-1; cdr3_nt: TGTGCCAGCAGCTTGTTGCACGGGGACACTGAAGCTTTCTTT; cdr3_aa: CASSLLHGDTEAFF
d_call: TRBD1; v_call: TRBV27; clone_size: .; j_call: TRBJ2-4; cdr3_nt: TGTGCCAGCAGCGAGAGGACAGGGTTCTTAGGAGCGGCCAAAAACATTCAGTACTTC; cdr3_aa: CASSERTGFLGAAKNIQYF
d_call: .; v_call: TRBV20-1; clone_size: many; j_call: TRBJ2-7; cdr3_nt: TGCAGTGCCCAGTCAGGGTCCTACGAGCAGTACTTC; cdr3_aa: CSAQSGSYEQYF
d_call: .; v_call: TRBV28; clone_size: few; j_call: TRBJ2-1; cdr3_nt: TGTGCCATCCAAGGGGCCTACAATGAGCAGTTCTTC; cdr3_aa: CAIQGAYNEQFF
d_call: TRBD2; v_call: TRBV6-6; clone_size: .; j_call: TRBJ2-1; cdr3_nt: TGTGCCAGCAGCCCGGGGGGGAGGAGTGAGCAGTTCTTC; cdr3_aa: CASSPGGRSEQFF